The T cell receptor (beta chain) described here comes from a study of T cells in Graves' hyperthyroidism and ophthalmopathy. Germline CDR1 MNHNS, CDR2 SASEGT. V gave up 5 bases and J gave up 7 bases, with 17 bases separating them. This CDR3 region has 15 residues. This clonotype came up a few times. Regions amplified from RNA transcripts were the TCR beta CDR3 regions. A first-round RT-PCR of the TCR CDR3 used the HTBI primer set. MiXCR, applied by TCRdb to the multiplex PCR reads, yields one record per CDR3 protein. The sample yields some 500,000 distinct CDR3 sequences, approximately 14% seen once. Those with hyperthyroidism were 18 to 65 years old, newly diagnosed, and ill for under 2 months. Thyroid ultrasound and orbital computed tomography, with clinical symptoms and serum thyroxine and TRAb, informed diagnoses.

The sample was blood. The origin of this receptor is a woman aged 18 to 35 with Graves' hyperthyroidism. The gene calls are TRBV6-1 and TRBJ1-4; possibly TRBD1 for D (5 bases). The DNA for the CDR3 is TGTGCCAGCAGTTACTCAGGGTTAGAAGGTGAAAAACTGTTTTTT. Its translation: CASSYSGLEGEKLFF.